These T cell receptor beta chains were read from a single sample in a study of cytomegalovirus exposure and HLA in healthy donors. Sequencing was performed with immunoSEQ multiplex PCR; in TCRdb, only in-frame clones are kept and a portion is missing. The profile covers around 120,000 clones, with 70% appearing a single time and 11% taken by the ten largest. The sequencing input was PBMCs. Receptor source: a man aged 40-50 years in good health and CMV-seropositive. Each CDR3 is given with its conserved first and last residue.

V	J	CDR3
TRBV19	TRBJ2-1	CASMSGSSYNEQFF
TRBV5-4	TRBJ2-6	CASSVNTGAKGANVLTF
TRBV18	TRBJ1-1	CASSPLSTRGTEAFF
TRBV6-1	TRBJ2-3	CASSEGGDTQYF
TRBV6-5	TRBJ2-7	CASSYTTPAYEQYF
TRBV11-2	TRBJ1-1	CASSFGTGRSTEAFF
TRBV27	TRBJ2-5	CASSTQWEGRETQYF
TRBV27	TRBJ2-1	CASSLTSGSKFF
TRBV9	TRBJ2-2	CASSVGLAGAPGELFF
TRBV4-2	TRBJ2-1	CASSQFGMASGNNEQFF
TRBV5-4	TRBJ2-1	CASFPAGGLNEQFF
TRBV11-2	TRBJ1-2	CASSLEPTGGGYTF
TRBV5-8	TRBJ1-1	CASSLQGFGAMNTEAFF
TRBV28	TRBJ2-7	CATVGQYEQYF
TRBV5-1	TRBJ2-5	CASSMTGPGGTQYF
TRBV4-3	TRBJ2-2	CASSQEVADDLKAGELFF
TRBV4-1	TRBJ1-3	CASSPGRARIGNTIYF
TRBV19	TRBJ2-5	CASRHGTGGLETQYF
TRBV4-1	TRBJ2-1	CASSQPLLAGERNEQFF
TRBV7-9	TRBJ1-1	CASSFLTDTAEAFF
TRBV5-1	TRBJ2-7	CASSLSPGGIVYEQYF
TRBV2	TRBJ1-2	CASNQGALVNRGYTF
TRBV29-1	TRBJ2-1	CSVRTGHNEQFF
TRBV6-5	TRBJ2-2	CASSYSTGMAGELFF
TRBV28	TRBJ1-1	CASGVKGVGTEAFF
TRBV29-1	TRBJ2-1	CSVTPHEQFF
TRBV5-6	TRBJ1-2	CASSGNYGYTF
TRBV7-7	TRBJ2-1	CASSPTGGSYNEQFF
TRBV7-3	TRBJ2-1	CASSFSGGPYNEQFF
TRBV15	TRBJ1-5	CATSRHPTGSSQPQHF
TRBV6-5	TRBJ2-7	CASSQGLAGDREQYF
TRBV7-8	TRBJ2-7	CASSQTSASYEQYF
TRBV5-1	TRBJ2-2	CASGKTAGGELFF
TRBV28	TRBJ1-1	CATRQAPNTEAFF
TRBV6-1	TRBJ1-1	CASNRDPGQTEAFF
TRBV10-3	TRBJ2-2	CAISEQGDTGELFF
TRBV5-1	TRBJ2-5	CASSRADQETQYF
TRBV7-9	TRBJ2-1	CASSLAMANEQFF
TRBV7-3	TRBJ2-1	CASSLGLLNYNEQFF
TRBV6-6	TRBJ2-2	CASSTEQGPNTGELFF
TRBV4-3	TRBJ2-7	CASSPGIPGGPSQQYF
TRBV2	TRBJ2-7	CASSDTGYEQYF
TRBV2	TRBJ2-5	CASSDSGGFRETQYF
TRBV19	TRBJ1-5	CASSITPGINQPQHF
TRBV28	TRBJ1-5	CASNPSFRDRGQPQHF
TRBV30	TRBJ1-2	CAWSRVVVHGYTF
TRBV4-3	TRBJ2-7	CASSQRTGGTYEQYF
TRBV6-5	TRBJ2-1	CASSYAGVNEQFF
TRBV7-6	TRBJ1-1	CASSQGQANTEAFF
TRBV5-1	TRBJ2-2	CASSLGYRDRETGELFF
TRBV10-3	TRBJ1-1	CAIRKQQNTEAFF
TRBV19	TRBJ2-2	CASGLQGKAGELFF
TRBV7-8	TRBJ2-3	CASSLGLAGGRNTDTQYF